This T cell receptor beta chain derives from a study of early T cells in non-severe SARS-CoV-2 infection. V shed 5 bases, J shed 10 bases, and the junction held 13 bases outside the gene matches. CDR1 SNHLY and CDR2 FYNNEI come from the germline V gene. This CDR3 region has 15 residues. This clonotype has ten or more counts. Via MiXCR, TCRdb re-called the 5' RACE reads, giving one row per CDR3 protein. The data contain 45,000 to 50,000 distinct CDR3 sequences, roughly 5.3% of them singletons. Sequenced material: whole blood. This chain joins TRBV2 and TRBJ1-4; 7 nucleotides align to TRBD1. The TCR was taken from an adult who was a healthcare worker with PCR-confirmed SARS-CoV-2 infection or an uninfected control (not recorded which). In nucleotides, the CDR3 is TGTGCCAGCAGTCCAACTTCGACAGGGTTTGGAAAACTGTTTTTT. It yields the protein CASSPTSTGFGKLFF.